This entry features one TCR beta chain sequence. This entry comes from a study of blood T cell repertoires in COVID-19. Study at large: Donors in the United States, Italy and Spain gave samples during acute or convalescent COVID-19. PBMCs, B-cell-depleted T cells, or T cells provided the cDNA or gDNA that made up the material.

Per the authors' pipeline: Nucleated cell counts were estimated from reference gene primer amplification. This table comes from immunoSEQ multiplex PCR, and its TCRdb copy is limited to in-frame clones, with some not included. The DNA was the basis for D and trimming; V, J and clone size are from that table. The sample carries a few hundred thousand clones, around 82% recorded once. The germline gives CDR1 MNHEY, CDR2 SMNVEV (reference sequence). This CDR3 contains 16 residues. The germline V and J ends were trimmed by 6 bases and 0 bases, with 17 bases remaining between them. The TCR sequence derives from a woman aged 45-59 years with acute or convalescent COVID-19. The sequencing sample was made of peripheral blood. The chain uses TRBV27 and TRBJ1-2, with D perhaps matching TRBD1 (5 bases). The CDR3 here is CASSLMRQTSNYGYTF. CDR3 nucleotides: TGTGCCAGCAGCCTGATGCGACAGACCTCTAACTATGGCTACACCTTC.